One and the same sample provided the 28 T cell receptor delta chains below, sequenced in a study of γδ T cells in repeated Plasmodium falciparum infection. Bulk repertoires came from Vgamma9/Vdelta2+ or Vdelta2-negative gammadelta T cells flow-sorted from PBMC. TCRdb used CATT to re-call clones from the multiplex PCR reads. The data hold 45,000 to 60,000 delta-chain clones, with roughly 1.9% observed a single time. Sequencing was carried out using gamma-delta T cells from blood. These TCRs come from a pool of human donors (malaria-infected and uninfected, not separated).

This clone was found a few times. A far larger clone is only one base removed, so a read error is likely. Different DNA sequences within this sample yield the same CDR3. The CDR3 DNA is TGTGCCTTTGCCTTCCCCCCTAACACCGATAAACTCATTTTT. Its protein product is CAFAFPPNTDKLIF. No J gene was assigned, while the V gene was called as TRDV3. Germline lookup yields CDR1 TVYSNPD and CDR2 GDNSRS (reference sequence). The CDR3 extends over 14 amino acids.

The sample holds many counts of this clone. This likely stems from a read error, as it lies one base from a far larger clone. Other DNA sequences within the sample encode an identical CDR3. This chain connects TRDV3 to TRDJ1, with 9 bases fitting TRDD3. V lost 4 bases, J lost 0 bases, and 33 bases stayed unmatched. CDR1 TVYSNPD and CDR2 GDNSRS come from the germline V gene (reference sequence). This CDR3 has 23 residues. The CDR3 is CASLSTGGQTAKVGVRYTDKLIF. In nucleotides, the CDR3 is TGTGCCTCCCTCAGTACTGGGGGACAGACAGCGAAAGTGGGGGTGAGATACACCGATAAACTCATCTTT.

This clone was detected a few times. TCRdb's listed protein matches a much larger clone and diverges from this DNA's translation at residue 5, likely through a read error; the protein shown comes from the DNA. The chain uses TRDV2 and TRDJ1; TRDD3 agrees at 12 bases. Here the J gene was assigned by germline matching of the DNA, as TCRdb has none. V lost 3 bases to trimming and J lost 0 bases; unmatched junction nucleotides: 28. Germline CDR1 and CDR2: GEAIGNYY and EKD. The length of the CDR3 is 24 residues. CDR3 coding DNA: TGTGCCTGTGACTCTCTTCCTGGGGGATACGCGGATGCACAACCCAAATTGTACACCGATAAACTCATCTTT. This translates into CACDSLPGGYADAQPKLYTDKLIF.

Comment on this clone: This DNA translates differently at residue 16 from the TCRdb protein, which is that of a much larger clone; a read error is likely, and the protein shown is the DNA's own translation. CDR3 residues: CASLSTGGQTAKVGVSYTDKLIF. In DNA, the CDR3 is TGTGCCTCCCTCAGTACTGGGGGACAGACGGCGAAAGTGGGGGTGAGCTACACCGATAAACTCATCTTT. The chain combines TRDV3 with TRDJ1; the match to TRDD3 covers 9 bases. The V segment lost 4 bases and the J segment 0 bases; nucleotides outside the gene matches: 33. This CDR3 comprises 23 residues. Germline values: CDR1 TVYSNPD, CDR2 GDNSRS (reference sequence). Combining the CDR3 with reference TRDV3 and TRDJ1 gives the whole variable domain CDKVTQSSPDQTVASGSEVVLLCTYDTVYSNPDLFWYRIRPDYSFQFVFYGDNSRSEGADFTQGRFSVKHILTQKAFHLVISPVRTEDSATYYCASLSTGGQTAKVGVSYTDKLIFGKGTRVTVEP.

This clone was found many times. TCRdb shows a much larger clone's protein in place of this DNA's translation, and the two differ at residue 9, likely through a read error; the protein shown is translated from the DNA. The chain employs TRDV2 and TRDJ1, with D unclear. No J gene was available from TCRdb, and it was assigned here by a germline match of the DNA. Looked up from germline, CDR1 is GEAIGNYY and CDR2 is EKD. This CDR3 region has 15 residues. The V and J ends lost 0 bases and 0 bases respectively, with 10 bases between them. The CDR3 DNA follows: TGTGCCTGTGACACCAAGGGGTTAGACACCGATAAACTCATCTTT. Amino acids: CACDTKGLDTDKLIF.

As to this clone: TCRdb lists the protein of a much larger clone for this DNA, which differs at residue 4, so this is likely a read error; the protein given here is translated from the DNA itself. This chain links TRDV2 with TRDJ1; D perhaps matches TRDD3 (6 bases). Assignment of the J gene here rests on matching the DNA to germline, because TCRdb gives none. Germline loops: CDR1 GEAIGNYY, CDR2 EKD. This CDR3 region has 15 residues. V was trimmed by 4 bases and J by 4 bases, leaving 18 bases between them. This CDR3 reads CACEAVGDPGDKLIF. DNA for the CDR3: TGTGCCTGTGAAGCAGTAGGGGATCCGGGCGATAAACTCATCTTT.

Worth noting for this clone: A read error likely explains why the TCRdb protein, taken from a much larger clone, differs from this DNA's translation at residue 20; the protein shown is translated from the DNA. This chain joins TRDV1 and TRDJ1; D gene uncertain. TCRdb lists no J gene, so it was determined here by aligning the DNA to germline. This CDR3 region has 23 residues. The germline V gene encodes CDR1 TSWWSYY and CDR2 QGS. Written as DNA, the CDR3 is TGTGCTCTTGGGGAACTAAAATCTTTTGGTTGTAGGCCGACCCAGCGTTCAACCGATGAACTCATCTTT. Amino acids: CALGELKSFGCRPTQRSTDELIF.

Of note for this clone: This DNA translates differently at residue 11 from the TCRdb protein, which is that of a much larger clone; a read error is likely, and the protein shown is the DNA's own translation. V gene TRDV2 combines with J gene TRDJ1, with D maybe TRDD2 (6 bases). Assignment of the J gene here rests on matching the DNA to germline, because TCRdb gives none. CDR3 length: 23 amino acids. CDR1 GEAIGNYY and CDR2 EKD come from the germline V gene. V was trimmed by 2 bases and J by 0 bases, leaving 36 bases between them. The DNA for the CDR3 is TGTGCCTGTGACATGGTCGGATTCCTCCCAAAACTTCCTGCTGGAGCGTACACCGATAAACTCATCTTT. This encodes CACDMVGFLPKLPAGAYTDKLIF.

With respect to this clone: The protein given by TCRdb reflects a much larger clone and differs at residue 14 from this DNA's translation, likely from a read error; the protein shown is the DNA's translation. The V gene is given as TRDV1, and no J gene call is available; the table's D call of TRDD3 was not tested on the DNA. The CDR3 spans 22 residues. Germline-derived CDR1 and CDR2 are TSWWSYY and QGS. CDR3 in amino acids: CALESALGLPWVWRRGTDKLIF. The CDR3 nucleotides read TGTGCTCTTGAATCCGCGCTTGGCCTTCCTTGGGTCTGGAGGAGGGGCACCGATAAACTCATCTTC.

Ten or more counts support this clone. A far larger clone is just one base off, so this is likely a read error. The sample has other DNA sequences that encode this CDR3 too. The chain has TRDV1 and TRDJ1; 8 nucleotides match TRDD3. There are 20 residues in the CDR3. CDR1 is TSWWSYY, CDR2 QGS, per germline. Unmatched junction bases numbered 19, after V lost 2 bases and J lost 2 bases. The CDR3 DNA sequence: TGTGCTCTTGGGGAAGTGTACCCCAGGAGGATGGGGGATTGGACCGATAAACTCATCTTT. As protein: CALGEVYPRRMGDWTDKLIF.

About this clone: A single base is all that separates this from a far larger clone, so a read error is likely. The same CDR3 arises from other DNA sequences in this sample as well. The chain couples TRDV1 to TRDJ1, with 12 bases aligning to TRDD3. Germline CDR1 is TSWWSYY and CDR2 is QGS. This CDR3 spans 20 amino acids. As DNA, the CDR3 is TGTGCTCTGGGGGAAGGTCTACCGTACTGGGGGATACCGTACACCGATAAACTCATCTTT. It encodes CALGEGLPYWGIPYTDKLIF.

As concerns this clone: This DNA's translation and the protein TCRdb lists, from a much larger clone, do not match at residue 17, likely due to a read error; the protein shown is translated from the DNA. No call exists for the J gene, whereas the V gene is TRDV1; the D segment call TRDD3 is taken from the table without a DNA check. Germline V gives CDR1 TSWWSYY, CDR2 QGS. This CDR3 has 18 amino acids. The CDR3 bases are TGTGCTCTTGGGGAACCTTCCTACCCCTGGGGGATCCCCGATAAACTCACCTTT. Its translation is CALGEPSYPWGIPDKLTF.

About this clone itself: The protein TCRdb gives is from a much larger clone and does not agree with this DNA's translation at residue 11, likely a read error; the protein shown here comes from the DNA. This chain joins TRDV1 and TRDJ1; the match to TRDD3 covers 12 bases. The length of the CDR3 is 24 residues. From germline, CDR1 is TSWWSYY and CDR2 QGS. Trimming at V came to 4 bases and at J to 3 bases, leaving 30 bases not matched to a gene. The CDR3 DNA sequence: TGTGCTCTTGGGGCCCCGAAACTCTTCCTACACGCTAGGTCTGGGGGATACGGACCCGATAAACTCATCTTT. Its protein product is CALGAPKLFLHARSGGYGPDKLIF.

A word on this clone: This probably arose from a read error, given a far larger clone one base away. Other DNA sequences in the same sample also yield this CDR3. The rearrangement links TRDV1 to TRDJ2; 13 positions agree with TRDD3. TCRdb gives no J gene; it was assigned here by matching the DNA to germline. J was trimmed by 7 bases and V by 5 bases; bases with no gene match: 40. The germline CDR1 and CDR2 sequences are TSWWSYY and QGS. The CDR3 has 27 amino acids. The chain's CDR3 is CALGSPAFLRAPTPLLGDTRVGAQLFF. CDR3 sequence (DNA): TGTGCTCTTGGGTCCCCCGCCTTCCTACGGGCCCCAACCCCTCTACTGGGGGATACGCGGGTGGGAGCACAACTCTTCTTT.

This clone was seen a handful of times. The mismatch at residue 12 between this DNA's translation and the TCRdb protein of a much larger clone likely reflects a read error; the protein shown is translated from the DNA. J is TRDJ1 and V is TRDV2; 9 nucleotides agree with TRDD3. No J gene is reported in TCRdb; it was inferred here by comparing the DNA with germline. CDR1 and CDR2 from the germline V gene are GEAIGNYY and EKD. This CDR3 is 20 amino acids long. V was clipped by 2 bases and J by 0 bases; unmatched bases: 18. Here the CDR3 reads CACDRLLGDSLVRHTDKLIF. The CDR3 coding sequence is TGTGCCTGTGACAGACTGCTGGGGGATTCGCTAGTCCGACACACCGATAAACTCATCTTT.

This clone was picked up a small number of times. A far larger clone is just one base off, so this is likely a read error. At the DNA level, this CDR3 is encoded by other sequences in the same sample as well. The chain employs TRDV2 and TRDJ1, with 11 bases aligning to TRDD3. Germline CDR1 is GEAIGNYY and CDR2 is EKD. The length of the CDR3 is 19 residues. Trimming took 0 bases from V and 8 from J; bases not matched to a gene: 19. The CDR3 is CACDTVGVGDTGNEVKLIF. Written as DNA, the CDR3 is TGTGCCTGTGACACCGTTGGAGTGGGGGATACGGGAAATGAGGTAAAACTCATCTTT.

This clone came up a few times. It differs at one base from a far larger clone, so likely a read error. Distinct nucleotide sequences in the sample also encode this CDR3. The chain combines TRDV1 with TRDJ1; 8 bases match TRDD3. The J gene, left out of TCRdb, was set here by checking the DNA against germline. The germline V gene encodes CDR1 TSWWSYY and CDR2 QGS. With V trimmed by 4 bases and J by 0 bases, 19 bases remained unmatched. This CDR3 has 20 amino acids. CDR3 residues: CALGGGCLRGYWGDTDKLIF. The CDR3, as DNA: TGTGCTCTTGGGGGTGGGTGCCTCCGAGGTTACTGGGGGGACACCGATAAACTCATCTTT.

The sample holds many counts of this clone. TCRdb assigns this DNA the protein of a much larger clone, which departs from its translation at residue 7; this likely reflects a read error, and the protein shown comes from translating the DNA. The V and J genes are TRDV1 and TRDJ1; the match to TRDD3 covers 8 bases. The J gene is not listed in TCRdb, so it was assigned here from a DNA match to germline. V shed 2 bases, J shed 0 bases, and the junction held 20 bases outside the gene matches. The CDR3 length is 21 residues. CDR1 is TSWWSYY and CDR2 is QGS in the germline V gene. Written as DNA, the CDR3 is TGTGCTCTTGGGGAAGGGACCCTAAGTCGACTGGGGGTCATGTACACCGATAAACTCATCTTT. Amino acid sequence: CALGEGTLSRLGVMYTDKLIF.

There are a few counts of this clone. TCRdb attributes to this sequence the protein of a much larger clone, which differs from the DNA translation at residue 5; a read error is likely, and the protein displayed is translated from the DNA. V and J are TRDV1 and TRDJ1; TRDD3 agrees at 9 bases. TCRdb is silent on the J gene; assignment here came from matching the DNA to germline. Germline lookup yields CDR1 TSWWSYY and CDR2 QGS. The length of the CDR3 is 16 residues. The trim removed 6 bases at V and 5 bases at J, leaving 13 bases unmatched. The DNA for the CDR3 is TGTGCTCTTGGATGCAGATGGGGGATATGGGGAGATAAACTCATCTTT. It encodes CALGCRWGIWGDKLIF.

About this clone: A much more abundant neighbour one base away suggests this may be a read error. This sample includes further DNA sequences coding for the same CDR3. CDR3 sequence (DNA): TGTGCGTTCCACCCCTCTCCACCGAACGTGCGGGATCGTCTGGGTAAACTCATCTTT. It is translated as CAFHPSPPNVRDRLGKLIF. The chain combines TRDV3 with TRDJ1, with D possibly matching TRDD3 (5 bases). The CDR3 has 19 amino acids. The germline V gene has CDR1 TVYSNPD and CDR2 GDNSRS (reference sequence).

Worth noting for this clone: TCRdb pairs this DNA with a much larger clone's protein that differs at residue 19, likely a read error; the protein shown was translated from the DNA. J gene calling gave no result, while the V gene is TRDV3; TRDD3 is the table's D call and was not checked against the DNA. Germline CDR1 TVYSNPD, CDR2 GDNSRS (reference sequence). The CDR3 has 21 residues. This CDR3 reads CALAWPSSPYWGILPTDKFIF. The CDR3 nucleotides are TGTGCCTTAGCTTGGCCTTCCTCCCCGTACTGGGGGATCCTTCCTACCGATAAATTCATCTTT.

This clone was seen only a few times. A read error is likely here: a far larger clone is one base away. The same CDR3 arises from other DNA sequences in this sample as well. The chain carries TRAV29/DV5 and TRDJ1, with a weak D call TRDD3 (6 bases). The J gene, left out of TCRdb, was set here by checking the DNA against germline. The V gene's germline CDR1 is NSMFDY and CDR2 ISSIKDK. CDR3 length equals 21 residues. V dropped 0 bases and J dropped 0 bases, with 30 bases sitting between them. CDR3 bases: TGTGCAGCAAGCGCGGACGTGTACGGCTACTGGGAGTGGTCGTACACCGATAAACTCATCTTT. This gives the protein CAASADVYGYWEWSYTDKLIF.

As to this clone: A far larger clone is one base from this, pointing to a likely read error. This sample includes further DNA sequences coding for the same CDR3. The V gene corresponds to TRDV2; no J gene was called; TRDD3, the table's D call, was not compared with the DNA. This CDR3 is 13 amino acids long. Per germline, CDR1 GEAIGNYY and CDR2 EKD. CDR3 nucleotides: TGTGCCTGTGACAGAGGGATACCCGATAAACTCATCTTC. It translates to CACDRGIPDKLIF.

Regarding this clone: A read error is the likely source, as a far larger clone sits one nucleotide away. The identical CDR3 is also encoded by other nucleotide sequences in the sample. The gene calls are TRDV1 and TRDJ1; TRDD2 or TRDD3 may be the D gene (5 bases each). Since TCRdb gives no J gene, matching the DNA to germline was used here to assign it. Germline V gene sequence: CDR1 TSWWSYY, CDR2 QGS. The ends were cut back, 2 bases at V and 0 bases at J, with 67 bases in the middle. The CDR3 totals 34 residues. CDR3 sequence: CALGEVHPSYTSTGTLRSPDTLAYWKPYTDKLIF. CDR3 sequence (DNA): TGTGCTCTTGGGGAAGTCCACCCATCCTATACGTCAACGGGGACTTTGAGATCCCCCGACACCCTTGCGTACTGGAAACCTTACACCGATAAACTCATCTTT.

This clone has a handful of counts. The mismatch at residue 7 between this DNA's translation and the TCRdb protein of a much larger clone likely reflects a read error; the protein shown is translated from the DNA. The gene calls are TRDV2 and TRDJ1; 10 positions agree with TRDD3. TCRdb does not report a J gene; here it was assigned by matching the DNA to germline references. The CDR3 is made up of 22 amino acids. The trim removed 1 base at V and 2 bases at J, leaving 24 bases unmatched. Germline lookup yields CDR1 GEAIGNYY and CDR2 EKD. The CDR3 DNA reads TGTGCCTGTGACACGGTGAGCTCAGTGAAGACTTCACTGGGGGATTCAACCGATAAACTCATCTTT. It is translated as CACDTVSSVKTSLGDSTDKLIF.

This clone was recorded a few times. This DNA's translation differs at residue 10 from TCRdb's protein, which comes from a much larger clone; a read error is likely, and the protein shown is translated from the DNA. V gene TRDV2 combines with J gene TRDJ1, with D possibly TRDD3 on 6 matching bases. The J gene was missing in TCRdb and was found by matching the end of the DNA to germline. V was trimmed by 0 bases and J by 3 bases, leaving 28 bases between them. Looked up from germline, CDR1 is GEAIGNYY and CDR2 is EKD. CDR3 length: 20 residues. The CDR3 DNA sequence: TGTGCCTGTGACACCGTCGGCTCTGGGGAAAGGACTGTAATATCCGATAAACTCATCTTT. Translated: CACDTVGSGERTVISDKLIF.

In this sample, this clone turned up many times. It is likely a read error: a sequence one base away is far more abundant. The same CDR3 arises from other DNA sequences in this sample as well. The V gene is TRDV1, the J gene TRDJ1, with 8 bases identical to TRDD3. The CDR3 runs to 21 residues. Germline V CDR1 and CDR2: TSWWSYY, QGS. CDR3 region: CALGKVLLWWGIPFYTDKLIF. In DNA, the CDR3 is TGTGCTCTTGGGAAGGTTCTACTTTGGTGGGGGATCCCTTTCTACACCGATAAGCTCATCTTT.

This clone appeared a few times. A single base is all that separates this from a far larger clone, so a read error is likely. Other DNA sequences from this sample encode an identical CDR3 as well. The chain uses TRDV1 and TRDJ1; 9 bases line up with TRDD3. TCRdb leaves out the J gene; it was filled in here by matching the DNA to germline. The CDR3 consists of 26 residues. The V gene end was trimmed by 2 bases and the J gene end by 2 bases; junction bases not matched to a gene: 36. Germline V gives CDR1 TSWWSYY, CDR2 QGS. The CDR3 protein is CALGESRPSLSDWGTPFYILTDKLIF. In DNA form, the CDR3 reads TGTGCTCTTGGGGAATCACGGCCCTCCTTATCCGACTGGGGGACTCCTTTTTACATTTTGACCGATAAACTCATCTTT.